A single sample gave rise to the 6 T cell receptor beta chains below, sequenced in a study of T cell responses to AZD1222 COVID-19 vaccine. Sequenced by immunoSEQ multiplex PCR; TCRdb stores in-frame clones only, minus some. Counted here are 90,000 to 100,000 clones, around 89% occurring once; the ten biggest clones make up around 3%. This sample comprised peripheral blood, obtained on day 0 of AZD1222 vaccination. The receptors here all came from an adult in good health.

The chain couples TRBV3-1 (or the pseudogene TRBV3-2) to TRBJ2-1, with 7 bases fitting TRBD2. The junction had 6 bases not matched to a gene; V was cut back by 4 bases and J by 0 bases. The CDR3 is made up of 16 amino acids. The germline V gene encodes CDR1 LGHDT and CDR2 YNNKEL (reference sequence). The CDR3 loop is CASSLRLASSYNEQFF. The CDR3 nucleotides read TGTGCCAGCAGCCTAAGACTAGCTAGCTCCTACAATGAGCAGTTCTTC.

The chain links TRBV29-1 to TRBJ1-1; D is undetermined. This CDR3 is built from 13 residues. Germline CDR1 and CDR2: SQVTM and ANQGSEA. V dropped 5 bases and J dropped 0 bases, with 10 bases sitting between them. The chain's CDR3 is CSVLRQLNTEAFF. CDR3 DNA sequence: TGCAGCGTTTTGCGGCAGCTGAACACTGAAGCTTTCTTT.

This clone was recorded only once. This sequence joins TRBV5-4 and TRBJ2-2; 7 bases agree with TRBD2. The ends lost 0 bases at V and 5 bases at J; junction bases unmatched: 7. The germline CDR1 and CDR2 sequences are SGHNT and YYREEE (reference sequence). This CDR3 has 16 residues. In nucleotides, the CDR3 is TGTGCCAGCAGCTTGGCCCTGGGCGGGAGTACCGGGGAGCTGTTTTTT. The encoded protein is CASSLALGGSTGELFF.

J is TRBJ2-2 and V is TRBV24-1; perhaps TRBD1 as D (5 bases). V lost 0 bases and J lost 7, with 11 bases in between. In germline, CDR1 is KGHDR, CDR2 SFDVKD. The CDR3 has 15 residues. This CDR3 is CATSDLWQGSGELFF. The CDR3 DNA reads as TGTGCCACCAGTGATTTGTGGCAGGGAAGCGGGGAGCTGTTTTTT.

The rearrangement links TRBV7-2 to TRBJ2-5, with D hard to call. The CDR3 is 14 residues long. Trimming shortened V by 4 bases and J by 5 bases, and 14 bases separated the two germline ends. From germline, CDR1 is SGHTA and CDR2 FQGNSA. CDR3 in DNA: TGTGCCAGCAGCTCCGGGCTCCTCGCCGAGACCCAGTACTTC. Its translation is CASSSGLLAETQYF.

The CDR3 nucleotides are TGTGCCAGCAGCTTCCCGGGACAGGGGTACGAGCAGTACTTC. Its protein is CASSFPGQGYEQYF. The chain joins TRBV7-9 to TRBJ2-7; 10 bases map to TRBD1. The CDR3 length is 14 residues. V trimming: 3 bases; J trimming: 4 bases; junction bases outside the gene matches: 3. The V gene's germline CDR1 is SEHNR and CDR2 FQNEAQ (reference sequence).